These T cell receptor beta chains were read from a single sample in a study of T cell changes during pregnancy in multiple sclerosis. Method: immunoSEQ multiplex PCR; TCRdb's copy keeps in-frame clones and lacks some. The sample holds roughly 58,000 clones, 92% seen once. The sequences come from CD4+ T cells from peripheral blood mononuclear cells, collected after pregnancy. Receptor source: a female donor in good health, enrolled as a control in a pregnancy study. The CDR3 runs from the conserved cysteine through the conserved F or W. The order of the fields is CDR3 length, J gene, V gene, D gene, clone size, CDR3 DNA, CDR3 protein. D genes are given only for firm matches. The size entry is marked missing in some rows and otherwise reads once, few, many or a size class.

14,TRBJ2-5,TRBV6-5,TRBD2,-,TGTGCCAGCAGTTACCGCGGGGGTCGGGAGACCCAGTACTTC,CASSYRGGRETQYF
16,TRBJ2-5,TRBV10-3,TRBD1,-,TGTGCCATCAGTTCCGGGACAGGGGACCCCCGGGAGACCCAGTACTTC,CAISSGTGDPRETQYF
15,TRBJ1-6,TRBV30,-,-,TGTGCCTGGTCTGCAAGCTGGGCTAATAATTCACCCCTCCACTTT,CAWSASWANNSPLHF
16,TRBJ2-5,TRBV7-2,TRBD1,-,TGTGCCAGCAGCTTCTACCCGGGACAGGGGAGGGAGACCCAGTACTTC,CASSFYPGQGRETQYF
16,TRBJ2-5,TRBV4-3,TRBD2,once,TGCGCCAGCAGCCATTTTAGCGGGGGGGCCGGGGAGACCCAGTACTTC,CASSHFSGGAGETQYF
16,TRBJ1-4,TRBV30,TRBD1,-,TGTGCCTGGAATGGATGGACCGGGACAGTTAATGAAAAACTGTTTTTT,CAWNGWTGTVNEKLFF
15,TRBJ2-1,TRBV27,TRBD1,-,TGTGCCAGCAGTAGGGACAGGGGGATTTACAATGAGCAGTTCTTC,CASSRDRGIYNEQFF
18,TRBJ1-5,TRBV19,-,-,TGTGCCAGTAGCGGGAGGGGGGTTGGGATGAGCCCAAATCAGCCCCAGCATTTT,CASSGRGVGMSPNQPQHF
16,TRBJ1-5,TRBV5-5,-,-,TGTGCCAGCAGCTTTGGGGGGAGGTACGGCAATCAGCCCCAGCATTTT,CASSFGGRYGNQPQHF
15,TRBJ1-2,TRBV28,TRBD1,-,TGTGCCAGCAGTTTAGGAACAGGGGGGGGCTATGGCTACACCTTC,CASSLGTGGGYGYTF
15,TRBJ1-2,TRBV4-3,TRBD1,once,TGCGCCAGCAGCCAAGGAACAGGGGGTTCCTATGGCTACACCTTC,CASSQGTGGSYGYTF
11,TRBJ2-7,TRBV20-1,-,once,TGCAGTGCTAGAGAATATAGCGAGCAGTACTTC,CSAREYSEQYF
13,TRBJ1-1,TRBV19,-,-,TGTGCCAGTAGTAGCCGACAGGAAGCTGAAGCTTTCTTT,CASSSRQEAEAFF
17,TRBJ2-1,TRBV5-6,TRBD2,-,TGTGCCAGCAGATCTTCTAGCGGGGGGACGTACTACAATGAGCAGTTCTTC,CASRSSSGGTYYNEQFF
14,TRBJ1-1,TRBV18,TRBD1,-,TGTGCCAGCTCACCTACAGGGGTGAACACTGAAGCTTTCTTT,CASSPTGVNTEAFF
14,TRBJ1-2,TRBV7-9,TRBD1,-,TGTGCCAGCAGCTTACCAGGGGGCAACTATGGCTACACCTTC,CASSLPGGNYGYTF
16,TRBJ2-1,TRBV5-1,-,-,TGCGCCAGCAGAGCCCCAGGGGCTAGTTTTCGCAATGAGCAGTTCTTC,CASRAPGASFRNEQFF
15,TRBJ2-7,TRBV5-1,-,few,TGCGCCAGCAGCCCTTTTTTTGGGGGGACCTACGAGCAGTACTTC,CASSPFFGGTYEQYF
14,TRBJ1-4,TRBV18,TRBD1,-,TGTGCCAGCTCACCCCAGACAGGGTATGGAAAACTGTTTTTT,CASSPQTGYGKLFF
14,TRBJ1-2,TRBV5-4,-,-,TGTGCCAGCAGCTTGGAGGGGGTGACGGGGGGCTACACCTTC,CASSLEGVTGGYTF
15,TRBJ2-7,TRBV7-2,TRBD1,-,TGTGCCAGCAGCGAAACACAGGGGGCGCGTTGGGAGCAGTACTTC,CASSETQGARWEQYF
15,TRBJ1-4,TRBV11-3,TRBD1,-,TGTGCCAGCAGCAAAGGGACAGGGGGGAATGAAAAACTGTTTTTT,CASSKGTGGNEKLFF
14,TRBJ2-5,TRBV29-1,-,-,TGCAGCGTTGGTGACAGCCGGAGAATGGAGACCCAGTACTTC,CSVGDSRRMETQYF